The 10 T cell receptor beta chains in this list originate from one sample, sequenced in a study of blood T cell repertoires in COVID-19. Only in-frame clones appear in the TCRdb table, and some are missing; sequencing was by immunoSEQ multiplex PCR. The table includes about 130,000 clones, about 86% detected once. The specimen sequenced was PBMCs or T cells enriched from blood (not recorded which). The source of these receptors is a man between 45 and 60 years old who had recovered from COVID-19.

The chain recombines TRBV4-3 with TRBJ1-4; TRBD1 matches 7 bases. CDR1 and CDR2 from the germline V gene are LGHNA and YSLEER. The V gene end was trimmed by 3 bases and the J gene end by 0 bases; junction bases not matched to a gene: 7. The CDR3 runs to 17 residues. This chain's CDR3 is CASSQAGTGATNEKLFF. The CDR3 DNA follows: TGCGCCAGCAGCCAGGCCGGTACAGGGGCAACTAATGAAAAACTGTTTTTT.

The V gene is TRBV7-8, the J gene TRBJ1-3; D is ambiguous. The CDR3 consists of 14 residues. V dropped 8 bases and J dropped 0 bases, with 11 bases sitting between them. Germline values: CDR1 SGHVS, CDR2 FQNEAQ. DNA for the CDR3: TGTGCCAGCCTCACCGGGATCTCTGGAAACACCATATATTTT. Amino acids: CASLTGISGNTIYF.

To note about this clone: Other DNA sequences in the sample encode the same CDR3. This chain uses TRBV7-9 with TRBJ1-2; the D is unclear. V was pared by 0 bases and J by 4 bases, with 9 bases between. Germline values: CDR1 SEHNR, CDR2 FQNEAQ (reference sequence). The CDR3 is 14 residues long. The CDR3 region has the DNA TGTGCCAGCAGCTTAGCTCGGGGAACCTATGGCTACACCTTC. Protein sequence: CASSLARGTYGYTF.

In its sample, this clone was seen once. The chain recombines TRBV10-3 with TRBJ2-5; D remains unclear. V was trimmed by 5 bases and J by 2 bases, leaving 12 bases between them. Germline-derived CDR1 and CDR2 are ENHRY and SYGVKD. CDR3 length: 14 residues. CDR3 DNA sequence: TGTGCCATCAGTACTACGGGTCCTCAAGAGACCCAGTACTTC. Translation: CAISTTGPQETQYF.

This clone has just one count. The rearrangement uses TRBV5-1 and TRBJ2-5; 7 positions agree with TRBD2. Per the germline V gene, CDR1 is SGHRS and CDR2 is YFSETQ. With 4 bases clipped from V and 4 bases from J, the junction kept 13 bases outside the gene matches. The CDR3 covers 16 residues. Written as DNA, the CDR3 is TGCGCCAGCAGCCCTGGCTGGCTAGGGAGGGGAGAGACCCAGTACTTC. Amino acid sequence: CASSPGWLGRGETQYF. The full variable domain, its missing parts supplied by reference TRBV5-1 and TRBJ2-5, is KAGVTQTPRYLIKTRGQQVTLSCSPISGHRSVSWYQQTPGQGLQFLFEYFSETQRNKGNFPGRFSGRQFSNSRSEMNVSTLELGDSALYLCASSPGWLGRGETQYFGPGTRLLVL.

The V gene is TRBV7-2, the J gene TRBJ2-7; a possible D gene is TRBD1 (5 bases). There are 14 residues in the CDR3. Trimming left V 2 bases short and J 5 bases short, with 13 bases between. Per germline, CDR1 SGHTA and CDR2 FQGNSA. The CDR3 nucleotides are TGTGCCAGCAGCTTAAGCAGGGCGACGAACGAGCAGTACTTC. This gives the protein CASSLSRATNEQYF.

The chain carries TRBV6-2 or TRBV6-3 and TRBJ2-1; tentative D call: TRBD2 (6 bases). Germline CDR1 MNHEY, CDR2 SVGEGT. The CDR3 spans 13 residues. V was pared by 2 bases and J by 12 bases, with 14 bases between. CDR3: CASSYPGLPSQFF. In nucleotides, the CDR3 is TGTGCCAGCAGTTACCCGGGACTCCCCTCGCAGTTCTTC.

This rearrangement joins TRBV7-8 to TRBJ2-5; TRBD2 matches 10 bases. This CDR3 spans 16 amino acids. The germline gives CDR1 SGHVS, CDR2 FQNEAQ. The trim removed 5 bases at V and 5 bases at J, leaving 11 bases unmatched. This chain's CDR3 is CASSPRAGGPQETQYF. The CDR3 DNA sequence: TGTGCCAGCAGCCCTAGAGCGGGGGGGCCGCAGGAGACCCAGTACTTC.

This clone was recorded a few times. The CDR3 protein is CASSEYGARRDNSPLHF. The CDR3 DNA reads as TGTGCCAGCAGTGAATACGGTGCGCGGCGGGATAATTCACCCCTCCACTTT. The chain uses TRBV6-1 and TRBJ1-6, with D hard to call. Trimming shortened V by 2 bases and J by 5 bases, and 16 bases separated the two germline ends. Germline V gene lookup returns CDR1 MNHNS and CDR2 SASEGT. The CDR3 length is 17 residues.

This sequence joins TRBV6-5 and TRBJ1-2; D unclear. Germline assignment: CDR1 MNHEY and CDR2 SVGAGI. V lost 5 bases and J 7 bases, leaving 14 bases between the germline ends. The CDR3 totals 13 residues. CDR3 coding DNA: TGTGCCAGCAGTCTTCCGTCCGGGGTTGGCTACACCTTC. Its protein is CASSLPSGVGYTF.